Listed below are T cell receptor beta chains from one sample, sequenced in a study of cytomegalovirus exposure and HLA in healthy donors. Clones were sequenced by immunoSEQ multiplex PCR, and TCRdb holds only the in-frame ones, with some missing. The repertoire has 150,000 to 200,000 clones, over 70% of them found once; the top ten carry approximately 3.4%. The source material was PBMCs. These receptors came from a female donor in good health and CMV-seronegative. Both conserved end residues are part of each CDR3. The order of the fields is V gene, D gene, J gene, clone size, CDR3 protein, CDR3 DNA. The D gene is left open where the match is weak. Some rows have no size entry. The others give once, few or many, or a class for an expanded clone.

>TRBV6-5|NA|TRBJ1-5|NA
CASISRVNQPQHF
TGTGCCAGCATTTCGAGAGTCAATCAGCCCCAGCATTTT
>TRBV7-9|TRBD2|TRBJ2-7|NA
CASSLAGATPEQYF
TGTGCCAGCAGTCTAGCGGGGGCAACCCCCGAGCAGTACTTC
>TRBV19|NA|TRBJ1-1|once
CASFSGGTEAFF
TGTGCCAGTTTCTCAGGTGGCACTGAAGCTTTCTTT
>TRBV7-9|NA|TRBJ2-1|once
CASSVQVSSYNEQFF
TGTGCCAGCAGCGTGCAGGTTAGCTCCTACAATGAGCAGTTCTTC
>TRBV5-6|NA|TRBJ1-1|NA
CASSSGAPVGTEAFF
TGTGCCAGCAGCTCTGGGGCCCCCGTGGGCACTGAAGCTTTCTTT
>TRBV28|TRBD1|TRBJ2-7|NA
CASSSQGRDRVVQYF
TGTGCCAGCAGTTCTCAGGGACGGGACAGGGTGGTGCAGTACTTC
>TRBV5-1|TRBD2|TRBJ2-1|NA
CASSARLAGSSYNEQFF
TGCGCCAGCAGCGCCAGACTAGCGGGGTCCTCCTACAATGAGCAGTTCTTC
>TRBV7-3|TRBD2|TRBJ2-1|few
CASSSSGRRSDEQFF
TGTGCCAGCAGCTCTAGCGGGAGAAGGAGCGATGAGCAGTTCTTC
>TRBV28|NA|TRBJ2-3|NA
CASSLSLRDTDTQYF
TGTGCCAGCAGTTTGTCGTTGCGGGACACAGATACGCAGTATTTT
>TRBV7-2|TRBD1|TRBJ2-2|once
CASSSTGSPTLIGELFF
TGTGCCAGCAGCTCGACAGGGTCCCCCACCCTCATTGGGGAGCTGTTTTTT
>TRBV5-5|TRBD2|TRBJ2-3|NA
CASSQGLAGRTDTQYF
TGTGCCAGCAGCCAGGGACTAGCGGGGCGCACAGATACGCAGTATTTT
>TRBV5-1|TRBD1|TRBJ2-7|NA
CASSLGQGIYEQYF
TGCGCCAGCAGCCTGGGACAGGGTATCTACGAGCAGTACTTC